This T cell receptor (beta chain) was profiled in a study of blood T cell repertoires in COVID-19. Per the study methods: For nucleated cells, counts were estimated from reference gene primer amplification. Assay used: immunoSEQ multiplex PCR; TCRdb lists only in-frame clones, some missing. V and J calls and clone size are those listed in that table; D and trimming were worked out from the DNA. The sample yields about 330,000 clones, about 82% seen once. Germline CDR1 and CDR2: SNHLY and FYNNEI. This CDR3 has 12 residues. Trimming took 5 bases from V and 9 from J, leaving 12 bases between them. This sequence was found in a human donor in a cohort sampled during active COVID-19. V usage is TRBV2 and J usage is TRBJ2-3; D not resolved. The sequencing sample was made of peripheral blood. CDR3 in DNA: TGTGCCAGCAGTTCAACCTCAGGCACGCAGTATTTT. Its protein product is CASSSTSGTQYF.